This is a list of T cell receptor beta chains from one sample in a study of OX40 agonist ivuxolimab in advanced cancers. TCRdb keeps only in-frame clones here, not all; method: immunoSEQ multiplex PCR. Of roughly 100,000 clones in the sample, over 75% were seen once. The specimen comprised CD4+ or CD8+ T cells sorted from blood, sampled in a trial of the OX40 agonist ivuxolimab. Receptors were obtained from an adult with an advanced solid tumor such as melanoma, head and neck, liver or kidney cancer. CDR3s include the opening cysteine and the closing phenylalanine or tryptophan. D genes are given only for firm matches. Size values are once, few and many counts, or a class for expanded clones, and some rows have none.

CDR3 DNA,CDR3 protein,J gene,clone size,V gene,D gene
TGTGCCAGTAGTATAGATCACCTACAGGGGCGGGGGACCCAGTACTTC,CASSIDHLQGRGTQYF,TRBJ2-5,few,TRBV19,NA
TGTGCCAGCAGCCGCGACAGGTCGTACAATGAGCAGTTCTTC,CASSRDRSYNEQFF,TRBJ2-1,NA,TRBV7-2,NA
TGTGCCAGCAGGGCGGCCGGCAATTCACCCCTCCACTTT,CASRAAGNSPLHF,TRBJ1-6,NA,TRBV6-6,NA
TGTGCCAGTGCCGGGACAGGGATTGTTGCTAATGAAAAACTGTTTTTT,CASAGTGIVANEKLFF,TRBJ1-4,NA,TRBV19,TRBD1
TGTGCCAGCAGTCTACAAGGTGGCTACACCTTC,CASSLQGGYTF,TRBJ1-2,NA,TRBV28,NA
TGTGCCAGCAGCGTGCGAAACGGGGGCACCGGGGAGCTGTTTTTT,CASSVRNGGTGELFF,TRBJ2-2,NA,TRBV9,NA
TGTGCCAGTAGTATAGGCGGGACCTACGAGCAGTACTTC,CASSIGGTYEQYF,TRBJ2-7,NA,TRBV19,NA
TGTGCCAGCAGCACTGAGCGGGGGCTGGTACACGAGCAGTACTTC,CASSTERGLVHEQYF,TRBJ2-7,NA,TRBV21-1,NA
TGTGCCAGCAGCGCCGGACGGTTCAGGAACACTGAAGCTTTCTTT,CASSAGRFRNTEAFF,TRBJ1-1,NA,TRBV9,NA
TGTGCCAGTAGTGCCGGGAGCTCCTATAATTCACCCCTCCACTTT,CASSAGSSYNSPLHF,TRBJ1-6,NA,TRBV19,NA
TGCGCCAGCCCCGTCAGAAGGGCTTATAGCAATCAGCCCCAGCATTTT,CASPVRRAYSNQPQHF,TRBJ1-5,NA,TRBV10-1,NA
TGTGCCAGCAGCTTAGAAGGAACAGGGCTGGCCAAAAACATTCAGTACTTC,CASSLEGTGLAKNIQYF,TRBJ2-4,NA,TRBV7-2,NA
TGCAGCGGGGGTGTTTCGGGGGAGACCCAGTACTTC,CSGGVSGETQYF,TRBJ2-5,NA,TRBV29-1,NA
TGTGCCTGGGCCTTTAATGAAAAACTGTTTTTT,CAWAFNEKLFF,TRBJ1-4,NA,TRBV30,NA
TGTGCCAGCAGCTTATCTCAGTCCTATGGCTACACCTTC,CASSLSQSYGYTF,TRBJ1-2,NA,TRBV7-9,NA
TGTGCCAGCAGGCCCTCCGAGGGAAACACCATATATTTT,CASRPSEGNTIYF,TRBJ1-3,NA,TRBV27,NA
TGTGCCAGCAGTTACTCACCGGCAGGGGGCACTGAAGCTTTCTTT,CASSYSPAGGTEAFF,TRBJ1-1,NA,TRBV6-5,TRBD1
TGTGCCAGCAGCTTGAGCCAGAACACTGAAGCTTTCTTT,CASSLSQNTEAFF,TRBJ1-1,NA,TRBV5-4,NA
TGTGCCAGTAGTAATCGGGGTTCCTACGAGCAGTACTTC,CASSNRGSYEQYF,TRBJ2-7,NA,TRBV19,NA
TGCAGCGTTAAGAAGGGGACGGGCGGGGAGCTGTTTTTT,CSVKKGTGGELFF,TRBJ2-2,once,TRBV29-1,NA
TGCGCCAGCAGCCATGACACGGGCGGTAGCAATCAGCCCCAGCATTTT,CASSHDTGGSNQPQHF,TRBJ1-5,few,TRBV4-1,NA
TGTGCCAGCAGTGACTCCGCCAGGGACTGGCGTGGCTACACCTTC,CASSDSARDWRGYTF,TRBJ1-2,NA,TRBV6-4,NA
TGTGCCAGTAACAATGAGGGACTACCCTCTGGAAACACCATATATTTT,CASNNEGLPSGNTIYF,TRBJ1-3,NA,TRBV19,NA
TGCGCCAGCAGCTTACAGCCCGAGGGCGTTGGGTACTTC,CASSLQPEGVGYF,TRBJ2-5,NA,TRBV5-1,NA
TGTGCCAGCAGTTACTCGACAGGGCGAGGCTACACCTTC,CASSYSTGRGYTF,TRBJ1-2,once,TRBV6-5,TRBD1
TGTGCCAGCAGCTCATCAGACCGGGACACTCCCCATGGCTACACCTTC,CASSSSDRDTPHGYTF,TRBJ1-2,once,TRBV7-8,NA
TGTGCCAGCAGCCAAGCGCAGGGGTCTGAAGCTTTCTTT,CASSQAQGSEAFF,TRBJ1-1,NA,TRBV14,NA
TGTGCCAGCAGTTCTAACACAGATACGCAGTATTTT,CASSSNTDTQYF,TRBJ2-3,NA,TRBV28,NA
TGTGCCAGCAGCCCCGCTTGGGAATTCGGCAATCAGCCCCAGCATTTT,CASSPAWEFGNQPQHF,TRBJ1-5,NA,TRBV7-2,NA
TGCGCCAGCAGCTTGTCGGGGGACAGGGTAAACGAGCAGTACTTC,CASSLSGDRVNEQYF,TRBJ2-7,NA,TRBV5-1,TRBD1
TGTGCCAGCAGGTTGGACAGGGGATCCTACGAGCAGTACTTC,CASRLDRGSYEQYF,TRBJ2-7,once,TRBV7-9,TRBD1
TGTGCCAGCAGTGAAGCAGCAACCGATGGCTACACCTTC,CASSEAATDGYTF,TRBJ1-2,NA,TRBV2,NA
TGTGCCATCAGTGCCGGTCAAATGAACACCGGGGAGCTGTTTTTT,CAISAGQMNTGELFF,TRBJ2-2,NA,TRBV10-3,NA
TGTGCCAGCAGCTCCCGGGACACTACATACGAGCAGTACTTC,CASSSRDTTYEQYF,TRBJ2-7,NA,TRBV7-2,NA
TGTGCCAGCAGTTACACAGGGGTTCAGCCCCAGCATTTT,CASSYTGVQPQHF,TRBJ1-5,NA,TRBV27,TRBD1
TGTGCCAGCAGCCAAGATTATCGGGGGCCGAGCACAGATACGCAGTATTTT,CASSQDYRGPSTDTQYF,TRBJ2-3,NA,TRBV4-2,NA
TGTGCCAGCTCACCACCTGTCGCTGCCGATGAGCAGTTCTTC,CASSPPVAADEQFF,TRBJ2-1,NA,TRBV18,NA
TGCGCCAGCAGCCAAGTCCGGGGTACCGGGGGGACCTACGAGCAGTACTTC,CASSQVRGTGGTYEQYF,TRBJ2-7,NA,TRBV4-1,TRBD2
TGTGCCACCAGCAGAACAGGGGGCGGAAACACCATATATTTT,CATSRTGGGNTIYF,TRBJ1-3,NA,TRBV15,TRBD1
TGTGCCATCAGTGAGAGCGGCTACGAGCAGTACTTC,CAISESGYEQYF,TRBJ2-7,NA,TRBV10-3,NA
TGTGCCAGCAGAGCCCCCGGGTCAGCCCTTCTCACCTTC,CASRAPGSALLTF,TRBJ1-2,few,TRBV6-5,NA
TGTGCCAGCTCACCATCCGCCAGCAACAATGAGCAGTTCTTC,CASSPSASNNEQFF,TRBJ2-1,once,TRBV18,NA
TGTGCCAGCAGCTTACGTCTAGCTGGGTTCACCGGGGAGCTGTTTTTT,CASSLRLAGFTGELFF,TRBJ2-2,NA,TRBV7-6,NA
TGTGCCAGCTCACCAGGAGCGGGGGGACTCAATGAGCAGTTCTTC,CASSPGAGGLNEQFF,TRBJ2-1,NA,TRBV18,TRBD2
TGTGCCAGCAGCGAAATAGCGGGGGGCTATGAGACCCAGTACTTC,CASSEIAGGYETQYF,TRBJ2-5,NA,TRBV7-2,TRBD2
TGTGCCAGCACCTCACCCGAAGGGAGCTCTGGGGCCAACGTCCTGACTTTC,CASTSPEGSSGANVLTF,TRBJ2-6,NA,TRBV2,NA
TGTGCCAGCAGCTTGATCGGGCGCGGGTCTAGCACAGATACGCAGTATTTT,CASSLIGRGSSTDTQYF,TRBJ2-3,NA,TRBV5-8,NA
TGTGCCTGGAGTGTCGGGCTAGGCCCCCAGCATTTT,CAWSVGLGPQHF,TRBJ1-5,NA,TRBV30,NA
TGTGCCAGCTGGAACGGACAGGGGTCTAATGAAAAACTGTTTTTT,CASWNGQGSNEKLFF,TRBJ1-4,once,TRBV5-5,TRBD1
TGTGCCAGCAGTGAACATGGGGCAGGGCCGGACGAGCAGTACTTC,CASSEHGAGPDEQYF,TRBJ2-7,NA,TRBV2,NA
TGCAGCGCCCGAGACAGACTAGCAGTCGACAATGAGCAGTTCTTC,CSARDRLAVDNEQFF,TRBJ2-1,NA,TRBV29-1,TRBD2
TGTGCCAGCAGTGTAAGTGTTCCGAAATTTTTCTTC,CASSVSVPKFFF,TRBJ2-1,NA,TRBV25-1,NA
TGTGCCAGTAGTCTCGGGACTAGCAGGCTGGAGACCCAGTACTTC,CASSLGTSRLETQYF,TRBJ2-5,NA,TRBV19,TRBD2
TGTGCCACCAGCAGAGTGTGGACAGACAATGAGCAGTTCTTC,CATSRVWTDNEQFF,TRBJ2-1,NA,TRBV15,NA
TGTGCCAGCAGCGGATCCTCCGGGGTGGGAGGAGGAAGCAATCAGCCCCAGCATTTT,CASSGSSGVGGGSNQPQHF,TRBJ1-5,NA,TRBV4-2,NA